A single sample is the source of the 27 T cell receptor beta chains below, sequenced in a study of blood T cell repertoires in COVID-19. This table comes from immunoSEQ multiplex PCR, and its TCRdb copy is limited to in-frame clones, with some not included. The data contain 270,000 or so clones, around nine tenths of them seen just once; the ten biggest clones take up approximately 2.4%. Sequenced material: PBMCs or T cells enriched from blood (not recorded which). The receptor set was obtained from a woman between 18 and 29 years old who had recovered from COVID-19.

Points on this clone: Other DNA variants within this sample encode the same CDR3. The chain combines TRBV6-1 with TRBJ1-1, with D maybe TRBD1 (5 bases). The V end was cut by 3 bases, the J end by 0 bases, with 5 bases between. Germline V gene lookup returns CDR1 MNHNS and CDR2 SASEGT. This CDR3 has 13 residues. Written as DNA, the CDR3 is TGTGCCAGCAGTGAGACAGTGAACACTGAAGCTTTCTTT. This sequence encodes CASSETVNTEAFF.

The rearrangement joins TRBV7-9 to TRBJ1-1; the D gene is possibly TRBD1 (6 bases). Germline V CDR1 and CDR2: SEHNR, FQNEAQ (reference sequence). The CDR3 sequence is 13 residues long. Trimming took 3 bases from V and 6 from J, leaving 11 bases between them. The chain's CDR3 is CASSFGGGAEAFF. Written as DNA, the CDR3 is TGTGCCAGCAGCTTCGGCGGGGGCGCTGAAGCTTTCTTT. The entire variable domain, with the rest obtained from reference TRBV7-9 and TRBJ1-1, is as follows: DTGVSQNPRHKITKRGQNVTFRCDPISEHNRLYWYRQTLGQGPEFLTYFQNEAQLEKSRLLSDRFSAERPKGSFSTLEIQRTEQGDSAMYLCASSFGGGAEAFFGQGTRLTVV.

The chain carries TRBV7-8 and TRBJ2-1; 8 nucleotides align to TRBD1. Per germline, CDR1 SGHVS and CDR2 FQNEAQ. The J segment lost 7 bases and the V segment lost 5 bases, leaving 7 bases of the junction unmatched. The CDR3 loop spans 14 amino acids. This chain's CDR3 is CASSKATGENEQFF. As DNA, the CDR3 is TGTGCCAGCAGCAAAGCGACAGGGGAGAATGAGCAGTTCTTC.

The chain links TRBV12-3 or TRBV12-4 to TRBJ1-3; D unclear. CDR3 length equals 13 residues. Trimming stripped 7 bases from V and 0 bases from J, with 7 bases between. The CDR3 sequence is CASTWSSGNTIYF. The CDR3 region has the DNA TGTGCCAGCACCTGGAGCTCTGGAAACACCATATATTTT.

This CDR3 reads CASSLSGAGDQPQHF. The CDR3 DNA is TGTGCCAGCAGCTTAAGTGGGGCAGGGGATCAGCCCCAGCATTTT. J is TRBJ1-5 and V is TRBV7-2, with D perhaps TRBD1 (6 bases). The germline gives CDR1 SGHTA, CDR2 FQGNSA. V lost 2 bases, J lost 5 bases, and 13 bases lay in between. This CDR3 comprises 15 residues.

About this clone itself: The identical CDR3 is also encoded by other nucleotide sequences in the sample. The J gene is TRBJ1-4, the V gene TRBV6-5; 8 nucleotides agree with TRBD1. The CDR3 sequence is 14 residues long. The germline V gene has CDR1 MNHEY and CDR2 SVGAGI. The J segment lost 3 bases and the V segment lost 6 bases, leaving 3 bases of the junction unmatched. This CDR3 reads CASRDRGANEKLFF. The DNA for the CDR3 is TGTGCCAGCAGAGACAGGGGAGCTAATGAAAAACTGTTTTTT.

The chain combines TRBV3-1 (or the pseudogene TRBV3-2) with TRBJ1-1, with 9 nucleotides matching TRBD1. Germline CDR1 LGHDT, CDR2 YNNKEL (reference sequence). After removal of 0 bases from V and 0 bases from J, the junction contained 5 bases not matched to a gene. This CDR3 spans 17 amino acids. The CDR3 DNA is TGTGCCAGCAGCCAAGAGGGACAGGGAGTGGTGAACACTGAAGCTTTCTTT. It is translated as CASSQEGQGVVNTEAFF.

The J gene is TRBJ2-3, the V gene TRBV6-5; the D gene is possibly TRBD1 (6 bases). From germline, CDR1 is MNHEY and CDR2 SVGAGI. The CDR3 covers 16 residues. The V end was cut by 0 bases, the J end by 0 bases, with 10 bases between. CDR3 in amino acids: CASSYSAGQSTDTQYF. In nucleotides, the CDR3 is TGTGCCAGCAGTTACTCAGCAGGACAGAGCACAGATACGCAGTATTTT.

The rearrangement joins TRBV28 to TRBJ1-1; D not resolved. V lost 4 bases and J 1 base, leaving 13 bases between the germline ends. The CDR3 loop spans 15 amino acids. Germline V gene sequence: CDR1 MDHEN, CDR2 SYDVKM. CDR3 sequence reads: CASSSAEDKNTEAFF. In nucleotides, the CDR3 is TGTGCCAGCAGTTCAGCCGAAGACAAGAACACTGAAGCTTTCTTT.

The gene calls are TRBV7-8 and TRBJ2-2; TRBD2 aligns across 10 bases. Trimming at V came to 0 bases and at J to 4 bases, leaving 11 bases not matched to a gene. Per germline, CDR1 SGHVS and CDR2 FQNEAQ. The CDR3 has 19 amino acids. Written as DNA, the CDR3 is TGTGCCAGCAGCTTAGCGCCTAGCGGGAGTCCACGGGGCACCGGGGAGCTGTTTTTT. Amino acid sequence: CASSLAPSGSPRGTGELFF.

V usage is TRBV15 and J usage is TRBJ1-5; possibly TRBD1 for D (5 bases). Germline lookup yields CDR1 LNHNV and CDR2 YYDKDF (reference sequence). V was shortened by 0 bases and J by 0 bases, with 9 bases between the two germline ends. CDR3 length: 16 residues. The CDR3 DNA sequence: TGTGCCACCAGCAGAGATCAGGGCAATAGCAATCAGCCCCAGCATTTT. Its protein product is CATSRDQGNSNQPQHF.

V and J are TRBV11-3 and TRBJ2-7; TRBD2 agrees at 7 bases. The J segment lost 5 bases and the V segment lost 3 bases, leaving 10 bases of the junction unmatched. CDR1 is SGHNT, CDR2 YENEEA, per germline. This CDR3 is 15 amino acids long. CDR3 in amino acids: CASSLSGGSFHEQYF. Written as DNA, the CDR3 is TGTGCCAGCAGCTTGTCGGGCGGGAGCTTCCACGAGCAGTACTTC.

The chain links TRBV3-1 (or the pseudogene TRBV3-2) to TRBJ1-2; D perhaps matches TRBD1 (5 bases). CDR1 is LGHDT and CDR2 is YNNKEL in the germline V gene (reference sequence). This CDR3 is 15 amino acids long. Deletions cut 4 bases from V and 4 bases from J, with 16 bases between. The CDR3 DNA sequence: TGTGCCAGCAGCCGAAGTGGTACAGGAGTCTATGGCTACACCTTC. This codes for CASSRSGTGVYGYTF.

CDR3 bases: TGTGCCAGCAGTTTATGGGAGTGGCGGCGAGACAATGAGCAGTTCTTC. Its translation is CASSLWEWRRDNEQFF. The rearrangement uses TRBV28 and TRBJ2-1, with no clear D. The V end was cut by 0 bases, the J end by 5 bases, with 14 bases between. This CDR3 has 16 residues. Germline CDR1 MDHEN, CDR2 SYDVKM.

The chain carries TRBV28 and TRBJ1-3; 7 bases are a match to TRBD1. V dropped 5 bases and J dropped 3; count of bases not matched to a gene: 7. From germline, CDR1 is MDHEN and CDR2 SYDVKM. The length of the CDR3 is 15 residues. The DNA of the CDR3 is TGTGCCAGCAGTCAAGGGGGCAAGGGTGGAAACACCATATATTTT. It translates to CASSQGGKGGNTIYF. The full variable domain, rest sourced from reference TRBV28 and TRBJ1-3, is DVKVTQSSRYLVKRTGEKVFLECVQDMDHENMFWYRQDPGLGLRLIYFSYDVKMKEKGDIPEGYSVSREKKERFSLILESASTNQTSMYLCASSQGGKGGNTIYFGEGSWLTVV.

The J gene is TRBJ2-1, the V gene TRBV7-3; 7 bases line up with TRBD2. The V and J ends lost 3 bases and 8 bases, in that order; junction bases with no gene match: 7. CDR3 length equals 14 residues. Germline V lookup: CDR1 SGHTA, CDR2 FQGTGA. The CDR3 bases are TGTGCCAGCAGCTTGTGGGAGGGCCTGGATGAGCAGTTCTTC. Protein product: CASSLWEGLDEQFF.

The chain links TRBV7-2 to TRBJ2-1; TRBD1 might be the D (6 bases). The CDR3 is 14 residues long. V dropped 0 bases and J dropped 6 bases, with 9 bases sitting between them. Germline assignment: CDR1 SGHTA and CDR2 FQGNSA. CDR3 bases: TGTGCCAGCAGCTTAGCGGCGACAGGCAATGAGCAGTTCTTC. This codes for CASSLAATGNEQFF.

The chain is built from TRBV7-2 and TRBJ1-5, with TRBD1 matching over 9 bases. The germline V gene has CDR1 SGHTA and CDR2 FQGNSA. The CDR3 has 16 amino acids. J lost 2 bases, V lost 4 bases, and 6 bases had no gene match. The CDR3 is CASSSFRTGGNQPQHF. The CDR3 nucleotides are TGTGCCAGCAGCTCATTCCGGACAGGGGGCAATCAGCCCCAGCATTTT.

The CDR3 region has the DNA TGTGCCAGCAGCGCGGGGCTAGCGAGCGAGCAGTACTTC. This sequence encodes CASSAGLASEQYF. The chain links TRBV25-1 to TRBJ2-7, with a weak D call TRBD2 (6 bases). Trimming stripped 6 bases from V and 6 bases from J, with 15 bases between. This CDR3 has 13 amino acids. Germline CDR1 is MGHDK and CDR2 is SYGVNS.

The rearrangement joins TRBV7-6 to TRBJ2-3; 7 nucleotides match TRBD2. The germline gives CDR1 SGHVS, CDR2 FNYEAQ. Trimming took 7 bases from V and 5 from J; bases not matched to a gene: 18. The CDR3 covers 17 residues. CDR3 protein: CASMGGSVRRGVDTQYF. The CDR3 DNA is TGTGCCAGCATGGGGGGGTCGGTCCGGCGAGGGGTAGATACGCAGTATTTT.

V gene TRBV15 combines with J gene TRBJ1-2; D is uncertain. CDR1 and CDR2 from the germline V gene are LNHNV and YYDKDF (reference sequence). The V and J ends lost 1 base and 4 bases respectively, with 16 bases between them. This CDR3 spans 16 amino acids. The CDR3 here is CATSRGLELALYGYTF. The CDR3 DNA follows: TGTGCCACCAGCAGAGGATTGGAGTTGGCTCTCTATGGCTACACCTTC.

This chain links TRBV6-2 or TRBV6-3 with TRBJ1-2, with 9 bases that match TRBD1. Germline CDR1 is MNHEY and CDR2 is SVGEGT. V was clipped by 4 bases and J by 8 bases; unmatched bases: 5. The CDR3 runs 13 residues. CDR3 amino acids: CASSSTGGAGYTF. Here the CDR3 DNA reads TGTGCCAGCAGTTCTACAGGGGGCGCCGGCTACACCTTC.

V usage is TRBV5-1 and J usage is TRBJ1-1; 8 positions agree with TRBD1. The CDR3 runs to 16 residues. Trimming cost V 0 bases and J 5 bases; bases outside gene matches: 9. Germline assignment: CDR1 SGHRS and CDR2 YFSETQ. The DNA for the CDR3 is TGCGCCAGCAGCTTGGCAAAGGACAGGGCGGGGACTGAAGCTTTCTTT. Residues: CASSLAKDRAGTEAFF.

The chain uses TRBV15 and TRBJ2-5, with 9 bases aligning to TRBD2. Germline V lookup: CDR1 LNHNV, CDR2 YYDKDF (reference sequence). Trimming at V came to 1 base and at J to 0 bases, leaving 9 bases not matched to a gene. This CDR3 is built from 18 residues. The CDR3 DNA follows: TGTGCCACCAGCAGAGCCCCCCGGACTAGCGCTAACCAAGAGACCCAGTACTTC. This encodes CATSRAPRTSANQETQYF.

CDR3 sequence (DNA): TGTGCCAGCAGCCAAGTGGGACAGGACTATGGCTACACCTTC. Its translation is CASSQVGQDYGYTF. The chain has TRBV5-4 and TRBJ1-2; TRBD1 matches 8 bases. V trimming: 4 bases; J trimming: 3 bases; junction bases outside the gene matches: 5. The CDR3 loop spans 14 amino acids. Germline assignment: CDR1 SGHNT and CDR2 YYREEE (reference sequence).

This sequence joins TRBV4-1 and TRBJ1-6; TRBD1 is a possible D gene (5 bases). CDR3 length: 17 residues. V lost 1 base, J lost 6 bases, and 16 bases lay in between. The germline gives CDR1 MGHRA, CDR2 YSYEKL. This CDR3 reads CASSQARLGGRNSPLHF. The CDR3 DNA follows: TGCGCCAGCAGCCAAGCACGTCTGGGGGGTCGTAATTCACCCCTCCACTTT.

The rearrangement uses TRBV4-3 and TRBJ2-1; no clear D gene. Trimming removed 0 bases at V and 0 bases at J, with 6 bases between. The CDR3 length is 15 residues. The V gene's germline CDR1 is LGHNA and CDR2 YSLEER. The CDR3 DNA reads as TGCGCCAGCAGCCAAGACCTGAGCTCCTACAATGAGCAGTTCTTC. Translation: CASSQDLSSYNEQFF.